This is a list of T cell receptor beta chains from one sample in a study of CD8+ T cells in alopecia areata. The table came from immunoSEQ multiplex PCR; TCRdb's copy has only in-frame clones and leaves some out. The table includes some 210,000 clones, about 53% detected once. The material was CD4+ T cells sorted from blood, obtained at week 0. Every receptor here comes from a human donor with alopecia areata. Each CDR3 is given with its conserved first and last residue. The D gene is left open where the match is weak. Some rows have no size entry. The others give once, few or many, or a class for an expanded clone.

TRBJ2-1 TRBD2 - TRBV30 TGTGCCTGGAGCGACACGGGACTAGTCGGGGTCAGCAATGAGCAGTTCTTC CAWSDTGLVGVSNEQFF
TRBJ1-6 TRBD1 - TRBV7-6 TGTGCCAGCAGCCTAACAGGGGGCGCGACACCCCTCCACTTT CASSLTGGATPLHF
TRBJ2-6 - - TRBV18 TGTGCCAGCTCACCGCATGCCCCGGGGTCAGGGGCCAACGTCCTGACTTTC CASSPHAPGSGANVLTF
TRBJ1-2 - - TRBV2 TGTGCCAGCAGTATCCTCTTCGGCGGCTACACCTTC CASSILFGGYTF
TRBJ1-1 - - TRBV7-9 TGTGCCAGCAGCCGGGCCTCTGAGGTGACTGAAGCTTTCTTT CASSRASEVTEAFF
TRBJ2-1 TRBD2 - TRBV6-1 TGTGCCAGCAGTGACCGACTAGCGGGGCATGAGCAGTTCTTC CASSDRLAGHEQFF
TRBJ2-5 - - TRBV4-1 TGCGCCAGCAGTATGACGTGGTTAGAAGAGACCCAGTACTTC CASSMTWLEETQYF
TRBJ2-5 TRBD2 - TRBV7-8 TGTGCCAGCAGCTTCTCTGGGGGGGTACAAGAGACCCAGTACTTC CASSFSGGVQETQYF
TRBJ2-3 TRBD2 few TRBV29-1 TGCAGCGTTGGGAACGGGAGGACGACAGATACGCAGTATTTT CSVGNGRTTDTQYF
TRBJ2-6 - few TRBV7-9 TGTGCCAGCAGCTTCTCTATCGGGGCCAACGTCCTGACTTTC CASSFSIGANVLTF
TRBJ2-3 TRBD2 few TRBV30 TGTGCCTGGAGAGAGACTAGCGGGAGGCAGGATACGCAGTATTTT CAWRETSGRQDTQYF
TRBJ2-2 TRBD2 many TRBV9 TGTGCCAGCAGCGCCCCCCCGGGACTAGAGGCCGGGGAGCTGTTTTTT CASSAPPGLEAGELFF
TRBJ2-1 TRBD2 - TRBV15 TGTGCCACCAGCAGAGATCGGACTAGCGGGTACAATGAGCAGTTCTTC CATSRDRTSGYNEQFF
TRBJ1-1 TRBD1 - TRBV6-5 TGTGCCAGCACCTACCGCAGGACAGGGAACACTGAAGCTTTCTTT CASTYRRTGNTEAFF
TRBJ2-7 - - TRBV30 TGTGCCTGGAGTCCAGACCGCCTAACGTACTTC CAWSPDRLTYF
TRBJ1-1 - few TRBV29-1 TGCAGCGTCAGACAGCTTATGAACACTGAAGCTTTCTTT CSVRQLMNTEAFF
TRBJ1-5 - few TRBV5-5 TGTGCCAGCAGCTTGGCAGGGAGAAGGCAGCCCCAGCATTTT CASSLAGRRQPQHF
TRBJ1-1 - - TRBV30 TGTGCCTGGAGTGTACGGACGAACACTGAAGCTTTCTTT CAWSVRTNTEAFF
TRBJ2-4 - - TRBV7-2 TGTGCCAGCAGCTTAGAATCAGGGAGGGCCAAAAACATTCAGTACTTC CASSLESGRAKNIQYF
TRBJ2-5 TRBD2 - TRBV13 TGTGCCAGCAGCTTAAGGTTTTTAGCGGGAGAGGCCCAGTACTTC CASSLRFLAGEAQYF
TRBJ1-5 - once TRBV30 TGTGCCTGGGATACGACGGGCCCAGGGAATCAGCCCCAGCATTTT CAWDTTGPGNQPQHF
TRBJ1-1 - once TRBV13 TGTGCCAGCAGCCACATCTTACAGGGCCGGACTGAAGCTTTCTTT CASSHILQGRTEAFF
TRBJ2-7 TRBD1 - TRBV6-5 TGTGCCAGCAGTTACTCGGGACAGTTCTACGAGCAGTACTTC CASSYSGQFYEQYF
TRBJ1-2 TRBD1 - TRBV9 TGTGCCAGCAGCCCCAGGGGGCAGGGGGGCTATGGCTACACCTTC CASSPRGQGGYGYTF
TRBJ1-5 TRBD1 - TRBV30 TGTGCCTGTACCAAACAGGGGAATCAGCCCCAGCATTTT CACTKQGNQPQHF
TRBJ1-2 - - TRBV5-6 TGTGCCAGCAGCCCGAAAAGGAGCTCTAACTATGGCTACACCTTC CASSPKRSSNYGYTF
TRBJ2-7 TRBD2 - TRBV7-9 TGTGCCAGCAGCCCCAGCCGGACTAGCGGGAGTTACGAGCAGTACTTC CASSPSRTSGSYEQYF
TRBJ2-6 - few TRBV29-1 TGCAGCGTTGATGGGGACTCTGGGGCCAACGTCCTGACTTTC CSVDGDSGANVLTF
TRBJ2-3 - - TRBV5-1 TGCGCCAGCAGCTTCACCCTCCGAGACAGAAGCACAGATACGCAGTATTTT CASSFTLRDRSTDTQYF
TRBJ2-5 TRBD1 - TRBV11-3 TGTGCCAGCAGCTTAGGTGGGACAGGGGATGAGACCCAGTACTTC CASSLGGTGDETQYF
TRBJ2-5 - - TRBV7-8 TGTGCCAGCAGCTTAGTAGGGGGCCAAGAGACCCAGTACTTC CASSLVGGQETQYF
TRBJ2-3 TRBD2 - TRBV7-9 TGTGCCAGCAGCGCCGGGACTAGCGAGAGCACAGATACGCAGTATTTT CASSAGTSESTDTQYF
TRBJ2-7 TRBD1 many TRBV27 TGTGCCAGCAGGAAGCTGGGGACAGGGGCCCACGAGCAGTACTTC CASRKLGTGAHEQYF
TRBJ2-6 - - TRBV27 TGTGCCAGCACTCCCACGCAGAGGGGAGGTCTTTTACTTTACTCTGGGGCCAACGTCCTGACTTTC CASTPTQRGGLLLYSGANVLTF
TRBJ2-6 - once TRBV7-2 TGTGCCAGCAGCTTAGCGGGGTCCGCTATATCTGGGGCCAACGTCCTGACTTTC CASSLAGSAISGANVLTF
TRBJ1-3 - once TRBV9 TGTGCCAGCAGCACTTCGACAGGCTCCTCTGGAAACACCATATATTTT CASSTSTGSSGNTIYF
TRBJ1-4 - - TRBV4-1 TGCGCCAGCAGCCAAGTTCTGAGGGAAAAACTGTTTTTT CASSQVLREKLFF
TRBJ2-5 TRBD2 - TRBV6-5 TGTGCCAGCAGTTACCCGACTAGCGGCCGGTGGGAGACCCAGTACTTC CASSYPTSGRWETQYF
TRBJ1-5 - - TRBV6-6 TGTGCCAGCAAGAGGTCGGGTCAGCCCCAGCATTTT CASKRSGQPQHF
TRBJ1-5 - - TRBV30 TGTGCCTGGAGTGTACTGGGCAATCAGCCCCAGCATTTT CAWSVLGNQPQHF
TRBJ1-5 TRBD1 few TRBV30 TGTGCCTATTCCCGGGACAGTGGCAATCAGCCCCAGCATTTT CAYSRDSGNQPQHF
TRBJ1-2 - once TRBV6-5 TGTGCCAGCAGTTTCGGACAGCGGCGTTATGGCTACACCTTC CASSFGQRRYGYTF
TRBJ2-7 TRBD2 - TRBV25-1 TGTGCCAGCAGTCCCAGACTAGCGGGAAGCTCCTACGAGCAGTACTTC CASSPRLAGSSYEQYF
TRBJ2-5 - few TRBV30 TGTGCCTGGAGTAGTCTTGGTGAGACCCAGTACTTC CAWSSLGETQYF
TRBJ2-1 - - TRBV29-1 TGCAGCGTTGCCTACAATGAGCAGTTCTTC CSVAYNEQFF
TRBJ2-3 - - TRBV29-1 TGCAGCGTCAACCCGAGCTCTTCCACAGATACGCAGTATTTT CSVNPSSSTDTQYF
TRBJ1-1 - - TRBV7-9 TGTGCCAGCAGCTTAAAAGACACTGAAGCTTTCTTT CASSLKDTEAFF
TRBJ1-1 - - TRBV11-2 TGTGCCAGCAGCGACATCTCTACGGGCGGCGGAGGGACTGAAGCTTTCTTT CASSDISTGGGGTEAFF
TRBJ1-4 TRBD1 - TRBV30 TGTGCCTGGAGTGGACGGACAGGGAATGAAAAACTGTTTTTT CAWSGRTGNEKLFF
TRBJ1-6 - - TRBV30 TGTGCCTGGAATGGCCTCAATTCACCCCTCCACTTT CAWNGLNSPLHF
TRBJ2-7 - - TRBV4-1 TGCGCCAGCAGCCAAGACCGGGTTGCCCACGAGCAGTACTTC CASSQDRVAHEQYF
TRBJ1-1 - few TRBV30 TGTGCCTGGAGTGCGCGCACTGAAGCTTTCTTT CAWSARTEAFF